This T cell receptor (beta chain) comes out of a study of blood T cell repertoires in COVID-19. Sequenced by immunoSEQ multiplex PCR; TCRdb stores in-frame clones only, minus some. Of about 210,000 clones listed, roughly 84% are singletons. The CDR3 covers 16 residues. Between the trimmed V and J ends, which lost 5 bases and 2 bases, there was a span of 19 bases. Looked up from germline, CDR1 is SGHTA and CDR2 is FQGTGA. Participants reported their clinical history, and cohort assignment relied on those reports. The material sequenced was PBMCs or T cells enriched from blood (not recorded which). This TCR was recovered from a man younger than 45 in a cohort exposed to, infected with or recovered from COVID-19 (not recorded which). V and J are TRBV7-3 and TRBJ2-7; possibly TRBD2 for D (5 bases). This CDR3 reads CASSPSAGESAYEQYF. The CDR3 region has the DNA TGTGCCAGCAGCCCCTCCGCCGGGGAATCGGCCTACGAGCAGTACTTC.